The 24 T cell receptor beta chains given below trace back to one sample, sequenced in a study of Ad26.COV2.S vaccination and SARS-CoV-2 variants. Only in-frame clones appear in the TCRdb table, and some are missing; sequencing was by immunoSEQ multiplex PCR. Of fewer than 600,000 clones listed, 80% to 90% were seen once; the top ten hold more than 1.5%. Indicated treatment: 15 to 20 received Ad26.COV2.S at low or high dose, single or two shots; roughly five received placebo; per-sample allocation not given. Material that was analyzed had been drawn on day 63 after the first vaccine or placebo injection. This specimen consisted of peripheral blood, obtained in a trial of Ad26.COV2.S vaccine versus placebo. The source of these receptors is a person between 18 and 65 years old who received the Ad26.COV2.S COVID-19 vaccine or a placebo.

The V and J genes are TRBV19 and TRBJ1-2; D unclear. The CDR3 is 15 residues long. The germline gives CDR1 LNHDA, CDR2 SQIVND (reference sequence). Trimming took 5 bases from V and 0 from J, leaving 13 bases between them. The CDR3 region has the DNA TGTGCCAGTAGTCCCAAGACCCAAGCTAACTATGGCTACACCTTC. Encoded protein: CASSPKTQANYGYTF.

V and J are TRBV19 and TRBJ1-1; 10 bases are shared with TRBD1. The trim removed 5 bases at V and 5 bases at J, leaving 5 bases unmatched. Per germline, CDR1 LNHDA and CDR2 SQIVND (reference sequence). The CDR3 sequence is 14 residues long. CDR3 residues: CASSFRDRGTEAFF. CDR3 nucleotide sequence: TGTGCCAGTAGTTTCCGGGACAGGGGAACTGAAGCTTTCTTT.

This clone was counted a few times. This chain links TRBV30 with TRBJ1-1, with a tentative D call TRBD1 (6 bases). The CDR3 runs 11 residues. Trimming stripped 0 bases from V and 11 bases from J, with 10 bases between. Germline V gene lookup returns CDR1 GTSNPN and CDR2 SVGIG (reference sequence). This chain's CDR3 is CAWSVGGRAFF. The CDR3 region has the DNA TGTGCCTGGAGTGTCGGGGGCCGGGCTTTCTTT.

The chain joins TRBV28 to TRBJ1-3; 8 bases line up with TRBD1. V shed 5 bases, J shed 5 bases, and the junction held 17 bases outside the gene matches. There are 18 residues in the CDR3. Germline V CDR1 and CDR2: MDHEN, SYDVKM. The CDR3: CASSTPGTGIGVRNTIYF. The CDR3 DNA follows: TGTGCCAGCAGTACTCCCGGGACAGGTATAGGAGTGAGAAACACCATATATTTT.

This chain uses TRBV10-3 with TRBJ2-1; 10 nucleotides line up with TRBD2. J lost 1 base, V lost 9 bases, and 15 bases had no gene match. The CDR3 runs to 18 residues. CDR1 and CDR2 from the germline V gene are ENHRY and SYGVKD. CDR3 DNA sequence: TGTGCCATAGCTCTGCTAGCGGGGGACCTTCGGTCCTACAATGAGCAGTTCTTC. It is translated as CAIALLAGDLRSYNEQFF.

The rearrangement uses TRBV6-5 and TRBJ2-1; no clear D gene. V lost 6 bases, J lost 0 bases, and 9 bases lay in between. The length of the CDR3 is 14 residues. Germline assignment: CDR1 MNHEY and CDR2 SVGAGI. CDR3 amino acids: CASRPGLSYNEQFF. The CDR3 coding sequence is TGTGCCAGCAGGCCCGGGCTCTCCTACAATGAGCAGTTCTTC.

The chain uses TRBV29-1 and TRBJ2-2; possibly TRBD1 or TRBD2 for D (5 bases each). Germline CDR1 is SQVTM and CDR2 is ANQGSEA. This CDR3 spans 13 amino acids. The V end was cut by 7 bases, the J end by 8 bases, with 17 bases between. The CDR3 nucleotides are TGCAGCGGCTGGCCAGGGACCACAGGGGAGCTGTTTTTT. Residues: CSGWPGTTGELFF.

V and J are TRBV19 and TRBJ2-1; D possibly corresponds to TRBD2 (6 bases). CDR1 is LNHDA and CDR2 is SQIVND in the germline V gene (reference sequence). The germline V and J ends were trimmed by 7 bases and 0 bases, with 13 bases remaining between them. The CDR3 runs to 15 residues. CDR3: CASKLAALSYNEQFF. CDR3 nucleotide sequence: TGTGCCAGTAAACTAGCTGCCCTCTCCTACAATGAGCAGTTCTTC. Looking up the rest from reference TRBV19 and TRBJ2-1 gives the full variable domain: DGGITQSPKYLFRKEGQNVTLSCEQNLNHDAMYWYRQDPGQGLRLIYYSQIVNDFQKGDIAEGYSVSREKKESFPLTVTSAQKNPTAFYLCASKLAALSYNEQFFGPGTRLTVL.

This clone was detected a few times. The chain recombines TRBV9 with TRBJ1-2; no clear D. There are 11 residues in the CDR3. CDR1 SGDLS and CDR2 YYNGEE come from the germline V gene. The V and J ends lost 4 bases and 8 bases respectively, with 9 bases between them. CDR3 sequence (DNA): TGTGCCAGCAGCTCCCCAAGGGGCTACACCTTC. The encoded protein is CASSSPRGYTF.

V usage is TRBV29-1 and J usage is TRBJ2-7, with TRBD1 as a possible D gene (6 bases). CDR1 is SQVTM, CDR2 ANQGSEA, per germline. The CDR3 totals 13 residues. With 1 base removed from V and 7 bases from J, the gap between germline ends came to 14 bases. Written as DNA, the CDR3 is TGCAGCGTTGAAGGGGACACTCTACGGGAGCAGTACTTC. Translating gives CSVEGDTLREQYF.

This chain joins TRBV6-5 and TRBJ2-7; 10 nucleotides align to TRBD1. The ends lost 10 bases at V and 2 bases at J; junction bases unmatched: 5. CDR1 and CDR2 from the germline V gene are MNHEY and SVGAGI. The CDR3 is made up of 13 amino acids. This chain's CDR3 is CATRGQGTYEQYF. The CDR3 DNA sequence: TGTGCCACCCGGGGACAGGGGACCTACGAGCAGTACTTC.

This clone was seen only once. V is TRBV7-2 and J is TRBJ2-3; no clear D. CDR1 and CDR2 from the germline V gene are SGHTA and FQGNSA. Trimming cost V 3 bases and J 1 base, with 8 bases left between them. The CDR3 spans 14 residues. CDR3 sequence reads: CASSFELGTDTQYF. In nucleotides, the CDR3 is TGTGCCAGCAGCTTCGAGTTAGGCACAGATACGCAGTATTTT.

This chain links TRBV19 with TRBJ2-1, with 8 bases that match TRBD2. The V gene's germline CDR1 is LNHDA and CDR2 SQIVND (reference sequence). The ends lost 6 bases at V and 1 base at J; junction bases unmatched: 8. The CDR3 sequence is 16 residues long. The CDR3 reads CASSGRAFSSYNEQFF. CDR3 sequence (DNA): TGTGCCAGTAGCGGGAGGGCCTTTTCGTCCTACAATGAGCAGTTCTTC.

This clone was counted only a few times. The V gene is TRBV16, the J gene TRBJ2-7; no reliable D call. In germline, CDR1 is KGHSY, CDR2 FQNENV. V was trimmed by 3 bases and J by 4 bases, leaving 13 bases between them. This CDR3 region has 14 residues. CDR3 sequence: CASSHTWAEYEQYF. The DNA of the CDR3 is TGTGCCAGCAGCCATACATGGGCCGAGTACGAGCAGTACTTC.

The chain is built from TRBV20-1 and TRBJ2-3, with D perhaps TRBD1 or TRBD2 (5 bases each). This CDR3 is 13 amino acids long. Germline V gene data show CDR1 as DFQATT and CDR2 as SNEGSKA (reference sequence). Deletions cut 6 bases from V and 2 bases from J, with 12 bases between. CDR3 nucleotide sequence: TGCAGTGCGAGTCTGGGGGACACAGATACGCAGTATTTT. Translated: CSASLGDTDTQYF.

The rearrangement links TRBV11-3 to TRBJ2-1; a weak D match, TRBD1 (5 bases). This CDR3 is 13 amino acids long. In germline, CDR1 is SGHNT, CDR2 YENEEA. Deletions cut 1 base from V and 4 bases from J, with 5 bases between. CDR3 loop: CASSLGQYNEQFF. CDR3 sequence (DNA): TGTGCCAGCAGCTTAGGACAGTACAATGAGCAGTTCTTC.

This clone was detected once. V is TRBV30 and J is TRBJ2-7; weak D call: TRBD2 (6 bases). The CDR3 has 11 amino acids. V lost 5 bases to trimming and J lost 3 bases, with 8 bases between them. Germline CDR1 GTSNPN, CDR2 SVGIG (reference sequence). The CDR3 region is CAWGGYYEQYF. CDR3 nucleotides: TGTGCCTGGGGAGGGTACTACGAGCAGTACTTC.

Here the CDR3 reads CASSLGGEGEKLFF. The CDR3 region has the DNA TGCGCCAGCAGCTTGGGGGGAGAGGGTGAAAAACTGTTTTTT. The V gene is TRBV5-1, the J gene TRBJ1-4; the D is unclear. Trimming cost V 0 bases and J 7 bases, with 10 bases left between them. The CDR3 has 14 residues. The V gene's germline CDR1 is SGHRS and CDR2 YFSETQ.

The V call is TRBV28, the J call TRBJ2-3; 13 bases align to TRBD2. The CDR3 length is 16 residues. The ends lost 6 bases at V and 6 bases at J; junction bases unmatched: 9. CDR1 is MDHEN, CDR2 SYDVKM, per germline. The CDR3 sequence: CASSRRLAGGTDTQYF. The CDR3 DNA reads as TGTGCCAGCAGCCGGAGACTAGCGGGAGGTACGGATACGCAGTATTTT.

The chain combines TRBV5-1 with TRBJ2-5, with a weak D call TRBD2 (5 bases). The ends were cut back, 0 bases at V and 5 bases at J, with 11 bases in the middle. CDR1 and CDR2 from the germline V gene are SGHRS and YFSETQ. There are 14 residues in the CDR3. The CDR3 loop reads CASSLEPSRETQYF. CDR3 bases: TGCGCCAGCAGCTTGGAGCCTAGCAGGGAGACCCAGTACTTC.

The V and J genes are TRBV20-1 and TRBJ2-7; 10 bases fit TRBD1. Germline V lookup: CDR1 DFQATT, CDR2 SNEGSKA (reference sequence). The CDR3 contains 14 residues. Trimming at V came to 3 bases and at J to 3 bases, leaving 5 bases not matched to a gene. The CDR3 sequence is CSASGTGDNYEQYF. CDR3 sequence (DNA): TGCAGTGCTAGTGGGACAGGGGATAACTACGAGCAGTACTTC.

Worth noting for this clone: An end of the junction differs from the germline gene, which may be a read error. V usage is TRBV7-7 and J usage is TRBJ2-5; D might be TRBD2 (6 bases). From germline, CDR1 is SSHAT and CDR2 FNYEAQ (reference sequence). The CDR3 contains 15 residues. The CDR3: CASSLADGRKETQYF. CDR3 nucleotides: TGTGCTAGCAGCTTAGCGGACGGACGGAAAGAGACCCAGTACTTC.

The V and J genes are TRBV5-4 and TRBJ2-2; weak D call: TRBD2 (6 bases). The CDR3 totals 15 residues. Germline loops: CDR1 SGHNT, CDR2 YYREEE (reference sequence). The V gene lost 0 bases and the J gene lost 4 bases, with 10 bases spanning the gap. The CDR3 DNA reads as TGTGCCAGCAGCTTGGTTGTGGGAGGCACCGGGGAGCTGTTTTTT. Translated: CASSLVVGGTGELFF.

The V gene is TRBV28, the J gene TRBJ2-7; 13 nucleotides align to TRBD2. The V and J ends lost 2 bases and 2 bases, in that order; junction bases with no gene match: 0. The germline V gene encodes CDR1 MDHEN and CDR2 SYDVKM. The CDR3 has 15 residues. The CDR3 sequence is CASSLGTSGTYEQYF. The CDR3 nucleotides are TGTGCCAGCAGTTTAGGGACTAGCGGGACCTACGAGCAGTACTTC.